A selection of T cell receptor beta chains follows, all from one sample in a study of neoadjuvant anti-PD-1 for oral cavity cancer. The method was immunoSEQ multiplex PCR; TCRdb's version includes in-frame clones alone and lacks a portion of them. Found here are more than 12,000 clones, about 76% of them singletons; the top ten hold less than 3.5%. The sequenced sample was PBMCs, obtained after nivolumab (anti-PD-1) treatment. Receptors originate from a person aged 35-79 years with oral cavity squamous cell carcinoma. The CDR3 runs from the conserved cysteine through the conserved F or W. The order of the fields is CDR3 DNA, CDR3 protein, V gene, clone size, J gene, D gene. D genes are given only for firm matches. A row's size may be missing; if present it is once, few, many or a size class.

DNA: TGTGCCAGCCCTACCAACGGGTTCACTGAAGCTTTCTTT
CDR3: CASPTNGFTEAFF
V: TRBV6-1
size: few
J: TRBJ1-1
D: -

DNA: TGTGCCAGCAGCGAGGGGACAGGGGAAGGCTACACCTTC
CDR3: CASSEGTGEGYTF
V: TRBV6-6
size: -
J: TRBJ1-2
D: TRBD1

DNA: TGTGCCAGCAGGACAGGTAGTCGGCAGCCCCAGCATTTT
CDR3: CASRTGSRQPQHF
V: TRBV2
size: -
J: TRBJ1-5
D: -

DNA: TGTGCCAGTTCCCCTCGGGCCCTGCCAGGTGAGCAGTTCTTC
CDR3: CASSPRALPGEQFF
V: TRBV9
size: once
J: TRBJ2-1
D: -

DNA: TGTGCCAGCAGCATTACTAGCGGGAGATTCTCCGGGGAGCTGTTTTTT
CDR3: CASSITSGRFSGELFF
V: TRBV5-4
size: -
J: TRBJ2-2
D: TRBD2

DNA: TGTGCCAGCAGCTTAACGCAGGGGGCATCCGAGCAGTACTTC
CDR3: CASSLTQGASEQYF
V: TRBV7-9
size: -
J: TRBJ2-7
D: TRBD1

DNA: TGTGCCAGCACCCCAAGGGGGTTTGGCTATGGCTACACCTTC
CDR3: CASTPRGFGYGYTF
V: TRBV6-5
size: once
J: TRBJ1-2
D: -

DNA: TGTGCCATCAGTGCTATACAGGGGGCGGGAATAACTGAAGCTTTCTTT
CDR3: CAISAIQGAGITEAFF
V: TRBV10-3
size: -
J: TRBJ1-1
D: TRBD1

DNA: TGTGCCAGTAGTATAGATGGGACAGGGAGCAATCAGCCCCAGCATTTT
CDR3: CASSIDGTGSNQPQHF
V: TRBV19
size: once
J: TRBJ1-5
D: TRBD1

DNA: TGTGCCAGCAGCGCACAGGGGGCGGTAGGGGATACGCAGTATTTT
CDR3: CASSAQGAVGDTQYF
V: TRBV9
size: few
J: TRBJ2-3
D: TRBD1

DNA: TGTGCCAGCAGCTTAGAACTATTGCCCCTCTACGAGCAGTACTTC
CDR3: CASSLELLPLYEQYF
V: TRBV7-2
size: once
J: TRBJ2-7
D: -

DNA: TGCGCCAGCAGCTTGGTTGGAGGAGGATCTGGAAACACCATATATTTT
CDR3: CASSLVGGGSGNTIYF
V: TRBV5-1
size: -
J: TRBJ1-3
D: -

DNA: TGCGCCAGCAGCTTGGCCCTCTCCCGCACAGATACGCAGTATTTT
CDR3: CASSLALSRTDTQYF
V: TRBV5-1
size: -
J: TRBJ2-3
D: -

DNA: TGTGCCAGCAGCCTGGACACGAACGAAGCTTTCTTT
CDR3: CASSLDTNEAFF
V: TRBV7-8
size: few
J: TRBJ1-1
D: -

DNA: TGTGCCAGCAGTTTACGGAGGGGGGACAGGGGTGGCTACACCTTC
CDR3: CASSLRRGDRGGYTF
V: TRBV6-1
size: -
J: TRBJ1-2
D: TRBD1

DNA: TGCGCCAGCAGCTTGGATTTCGATCAGCCCCAGCATTTT
CDR3: CASSLDFDQPQHF
V: TRBV5-1
size: few
J: TRBJ1-5
D: -

DNA: TGCGCCAGCAGCTTACGGGAGGTGAGCGAGCAGTACTTC
CDR3: CASSLREVSEQYF
V: TRBV5-1
size: few
J: TRBJ2-7
D: TRBD2

DNA: TGTGCCAGCAGTTTAATAGGGGGGCGGAAAGAGACCCAGTACTTC
CDR3: CASSLIGGRKETQYF
V: TRBV28
size: few
J: TRBJ2-5
D: -

DNA: TGTGCCAGCAGCTTAGACTTGACAGGGGCGTTCACAGATACGCAGTATTTT
CDR3: CASSLDLTGAFTDTQYF
V: TRBV7-2
size: -
J: TRBJ2-3
D: TRBD1

DNA: TGTGCCAGCAGCTTACTTACAGGGGCAACTAATGAAAAACTGTTTTTT
CDR3: CASSLLTGATNEKLFF
V: TRBV5-5
size: -
J: TRBJ1-4
D: TRBD1

DNA: TGCGCCAGCAGCCCCGGGACAGAGGCAACTAATGAAAAACTGTTTTTT
CDR3: CASSPGTEATNEKLFF
V: TRBV5-1
size: -
J: TRBJ1-4
D: TRBD1

DNA: TGCGCCAGCAGCTTGGATACTAGCGGGATGTATGAGCAGTTCTTC
CDR3: CASSLDTSGMYEQFF
V: TRBV5-1
size: -
J: TRBJ2-1
D: TRBD2

DNA: TGTGCCACCAGCAGAGATCACACCGGCTACACCTTC
CDR3: CATSRDHTGYTF
V: TRBV15
size: -
J: TRBJ1-2
D: -

DNA: TGTGCCAGCAGCCCCCCGCATAGCGGGAGAGTGAATGAGCAGTTCTTC
CDR3: CASSPPHSGRVNEQFF
V: TRBV9
size: -
J: TRBJ2-1
D: TRBD2

DNA: TGCAGTGCTCTTGCGGGAGGAAGGAATGAGCAGTTCTTC
CDR3: CSALAGGRNEQFF
V: TRBV29-1
size: -
J: TRBJ2-1
D: TRBD2

DNA: TGTGCCAGTAGTATAGGGAGTACCTCTGGGGCCAACGTCCTGACTTTC
CDR3: CASSIGSTSGANVLTF
V: TRBV19
size: -
J: TRBJ2-6
D: -

DNA: TGTGCCAGCAGGGCTAGCGGGACTTCCTACGAGCAGTACTTC
CDR3: CASRASGTSYEQYF
V: TRBV6-1
size: -
J: TRBJ2-7
D: TRBD2

DNA: TGTGCCAGCAGCCGTAGCGGGGGGTCCTACGAGCAGTACTTC
CDR3: CASSRSGGSYEQYF
V: TRBV28
size: -
J: TRBJ2-7
D: TRBD2

DNA: TGTGCCAGCAGTGCGGGGGGGGTAGGAGAAAAACTGTTTTTT
CDR3: CASSAGGVGEKLFF
V: TRBV6-1
size: -
J: TRBJ1-4
D: -

DNA: TGTGCCAGCAGTTATCAAAGGGACTTCTATGGCTACACCTTC
CDR3: CASSYQRDFYGYTF
V: TRBV6-6
size: -
J: TRBJ1-2
D: -

DNA: TGTGCCACGAACACAGATACGCAGTATTTT
CDR3: CATNTDTQYF
V: TRBV2
size: -
J: TRBJ2-3
D: -

DNA: TGTGCCAGCAGCTCCGCACAGGGGCTGGGGGAAAAACTGTTTTTT
CDR3: CASSSAQGLGEKLFF
V: TRBV6-6
size: -
J: TRBJ1-4
D: TRBD1

DNA: TGCAGCGTTGGGGACAGCAACAATGAGCAGTTCTTC
CDR3: CSVGDSNNEQFF
V: TRBV29-1
size: -
J: TRBJ2-1
D: TRBD1

DNA: TGTGCCAGCAGTGTGCGGACTAACCCACGGGATACGCAGTATTTT
CDR3: CASSVRTNPRDTQYF
V: TRBV6-1
size: -
J: TRBJ2-3
D: -

DNA: TGTGCCAGCAGTTTAGGATACGAGCAGTACTTC
CDR3: CASSLGYEQYF
V: TRBV28
size: -
J: TRBJ2-7
D: -

DNA: TGTGCCACCCGCGGGGACTACGAGCAGTACTTC
CDR3: CATRGDYEQYF
V: TRBV10-3
size: -
J: TRBJ2-7
D: -

DNA: TGTGCCAGCATTGACGTTGCCTACGAGCAGTACTTC
CDR3: CASIDVAYEQYF
V: TRBV6-1
size: -
J: TRBJ2-7
D: -

DNA: TGCGCCAGCAGCTTTGGACAGGGCCCCTCCTACGAGCAGTACTTC
CDR3: CASSFGQGPSYEQYF
V: TRBV5-1
size: -
J: TRBJ2-7
D: TRBD1

DNA: TGTGCCAGCAGCACCAGGGGGCTCTCTGGAAACACCATATATTTT
CDR3: CASSTRGLSGNTIYF
V: TRBV9
size: -
J: TRBJ1-3
D: TRBD1

DNA: TGTGCCAGCAGCCAAGATGGCCCCGGGGAGCTGTTTTTT
CDR3: CASSQDGPGELFF
V: TRBV4-2
size: -
J: TRBJ2-2
D: -

DNA: TGTGCCAGCAGCGTAGAAGATGAGCAGTTCTTC
CDR3: CASSVEDEQFF
V: TRBV9
size: -
J: TRBJ2-1
D: -

DNA: TGTGCCAGCAAGTACGGGACTGAAGCTTTCTTT
CDR3: CASKYGTEAFF
V: TRBV2
size: few
J: TRBJ1-1
D: -

DNA: TGTGCCAGCAGCTTGGCGGGTGTCGCCTACGAGCAGTACTTC
CDR3: CASSLAGVAYEQYF
V: TRBV5-4
size: -
J: TRBJ2-7
D: -

DNA: TGTGCCAGTAGTACCTCCGGGGGAGGGCCCACTGAAGCTTTCTTT
CDR3: CASSTSGGGPTEAFF
V: TRBV19
size: -
J: TRBJ1-1
D: -

DNA: TGTGCCAGCAGCTTAGGGACTAGCGGGAGAAATGAGCAGTTCTTC
CDR3: CASSLGTSGRNEQFF
V: TRBV11-3
size: -
J: TRBJ2-1
D: TRBD2

DNA: TGCGCCAGCAGCTGGGACTTAACATCCTACAATGAGCAGTTCTTC
CDR3: CASSWDLTSYNEQFF
V: TRBV5-1
size: -
J: TRBJ2-1
D: -

DNA: TGTGCCAGCAGCCCCCCAACAGATACGCAGTATTTT
CDR3: CASSPPTDTQYF
V: TRBV5-4
size: once
J: TRBJ2-3
D: -

DNA: TGTGCCAGCAGCGCCGGACAGGGGGGACTCTACGAGCAGTACTTC
CDR3: CASSAGQGGLYEQYF
V: TRBV7-9
size: -
J: TRBJ2-7
D: TRBD1

DNA: TGTGCCAGCAGCCCCCAGGAAGGCGGCGAGCAGTACTTC
CDR3: CASSPQEGGEQYF
V: TRBV14
size: -
J: TRBJ2-7
D: -

DNA: TGTGCCAGCAGTTTCACCGGGACAGGGGTTGAGGAGCAGTTCTTC
CDR3: CASSFTGTGVEEQFF
V: TRBV7-9
size: -
J: TRBJ2-1
D: TRBD1

DNA: TGCGCCAGCAGCGTGGGCGGGGGCTCCTACAATGAGCAGTTCTTC
CDR3: CASSVGGGSYNEQFF
V: TRBV5-1
size: -
J: TRBJ2-1
D: TRBD2

DNA: TGTGCCAGCAGTGAATTTGCAGGGGCGCCTCGGGGCTACACCTTC
CDR3: CASSEFAGAPRGYTF
V: TRBV25-1
size: -
J: TRBJ1-2
D: -

DNA: TGTGCCAGCAGCTTAGGGCCAGGGGGCGACTACGAGCAGTACTTC
CDR3: CASSLGPGGDYEQYF
V: TRBV11-3
size: -
J: TRBJ2-7
D: TRBD1

DNA: TGTGCCAGCACCCAGGGGTACGAGCAGTACTTC
CDR3: CASTQGYEQYF
V: TRBV6-1
size: -
J: TRBJ2-7
D: -

DNA: TGTGCCAGCAGTGCCTATATGACTAGCGGGGAATACAATGAGCAGTTCTTC
CDR3: CASSAYMTSGEYNEQFF
V: TRBV2
size: -
J: TRBJ2-1
D: TRBD2

DNA: TGTGCCAGCTCTACCGGGAGGGGTACCGGGGAGCTGTTTTTT
CDR3: CASSTGRGTGELFF
V: TRBV6-6
size: -
J: TRBJ2-2
D: TRBD2